Reported below is one T cell receptor (beta chain). Its antigen remains unknown. The CDR3 runs 15 residues. V dropped 1 base and J dropped 6 bases, with 16 bases sitting between them. Looked up from germline, CDR1 is SGHTS and CDR2 is YDEGEE. These data come from a study of graft-versus-host responses after intestinal transplantation. This table comes from immunoSEQ multiplex PCR, and its TCRdb copy is limited to in-frame clones, with some not included. The sample gives 90,000 to 130,000 clones, over 85% of which show up once; about 0.51% is in the top ten. This chain links TRBV5-8 with TRBJ1-1; no clear D. The TCR comes from a human donor who received an intestinal transplant. The starting material was unstimulated CD8+ T cells sorted from spleen or lymph node cells, obtained before intestinal transplant. CDR3 sequence reads: CASSLYHSANSEAFF. In DNA, the CDR3 is TGTGCCAGCAGCTTGTACCACAGCGCAAACTCTGAAGCTTTCTTT.